This is a list of T cell receptor beta chains from one sample in a study of sequential checkpoint blockade in melanoma. Clones were sequenced by immunoSEQ multiplex PCR, and TCRdb holds only the in-frame ones, with some missing. The data contain 7,000 or so clones, approximately 78% of them singletons. The sequenced sample was CD8+ T cells sorted from blood (inferred from file names), obtained from a patient given nivolumab and ipilimumab in sequence. These receptors all come from a human donor with melanoma. CDR3s include the opening cysteine and the closing phenylalanine or tryptophan. Fields, in order: clone size, J gene, V gene, CDR3 length, D gene, CDR3 DNA, CDR3 protein. The D gene is left open where the match is weak. Expanded clones are given a class, and other clones once, few, many or no size at all.

- TRBJ2-7 TRBV2 13 TRBD1 TGTGCCAGCAGTGAAGAGAGGGGGCACGAGCAGTACTTC CASSEERGHEQYF
- TRBJ2-1 TRBV7-2 17 TRBD2 TGTGCCAGCAGCCAGACTAGCGGAGGGAGCTCCTACAATGAGCAGTTCTTC CASSQTSGGSSYNEQFF
- TRBJ2-1 TRBV27 14 - TGTGCCAGCACCTTCCTAGGTGTCGGCAATGAGCAGTTCTTC CASTFLGVGNEQFF
- TRBJ2-1 TRBV7-3 16 TRBD2 TGTGCCAGCAGCTTATACGGGAGGAGCTCCTACAATGAGCAGTTCTTC CASSLYGRSSYNEQFF
- TRBJ2-2 TRBV7-9 18 TRBD1 TGTGCCAGCACGATCCCCTGGGGGACAGGGGGCAACACCGGGGAGCTGTTTTTT CASTIPWGTGGNTGELFF
- TRBJ2-3 TRBV7-9 16 TRBD1 TGTGCCAGCAGCTTAGCGCAGGGGGTAGTAACAGATACGCAGTATTTT CASSLAQGVVTDTQYF
- TRBJ2-1 TRBV7-2 13 - TGTGCCAGCAGCTTCTCCAGTTACAATGAGCAGTTCTTC CASSFSSYNEQFF
- TRBJ2-3 TRBV7-2 17 TRBD2 TGTGCCAGCAGCTATGGACTAGCGGGAGGGCCCGGGGATACGCAGTATTTT CASSYGLAGGPGDTQYF
- TRBJ2-7 TRBV7-6 14 - TGTGCCAGCAGCTTGGAGCCCAGCTCCTACGAGCAGTACTTC CASSLEPSSYEQYF
- TRBJ1-1 TRBV15 15 - TGTGCCACCAGCAGAGATCGGAGCGGAGGGACTGAAGCTTTCTTT CATSRDRSGGTEAFF
- TRBJ2-1 TRBV10-1 15 TRBD1 TGCGCCAGCAGTGGAGACAGGGGGATCTACAATGAGCAGTTCTTC CASSGDRGIYNEQFF
- TRBJ1-1 TRBV10-3 15 TRBD1 TGTGCCATCAGTCAGGGGGACAGGGAGGGCACTGAAGCTTTCTTT CAISQGDREGTEAFF
- TRBJ2-7 TRBV10-3 14 TRBD1 TGTGCCATCAGTAAGGACAGGGGGTCCTACGAGCAGTACTTC CAISKDRGSYEQYF
- TRBJ2-7 TRBV4-1 15 - TGCGCCAGCAGCCAAGATGAAGGTAGCTTCTACGAGCAGTACTTC CASSQDEGSFYEQYF
- TRBJ1-1 TRBV6-5 13 TRBD1 TGTGCCAGCAGCTGGACAGGGGGCACTGAAGCTTTCTTT CASSWTGGTEAFF
- TRBJ2-7 TRBV7-9 14 - TGTGCCAGCAGCCGTCCTTCCTCCGGGGACGAGCAGTACTTC CASSRPSSGDEQYF
medium-sized TRBJ2-3 TRBV4-1 14 - TGCGCCAGCAGCCAAGAAGCTAGCTCGGGTACGCAGTATTTT CASSQEASSGTQYF
- TRBJ2-7 TRBV5-8 14 TRBD1 TGTGCCAGCAGCCGAGGGACAGTGACCTACGAGCAGTACTTC CASSRGTVTYEQYF
- TRBJ1-1 TRBV6-1 15 TRBD1 TGTGCCAGCAGTGAATTTTGGCAGGGGGAGGCTGAAGCTTTCTTT CASSEFWQGEAEAFF
- TRBJ2-7 TRBV9 14 TRBD2 TGTGCCAGCAGCGCTAGCGGGAGGGCCTACGAGCAGTACTTC CASSASGRAYEQYF
- TRBJ2-1 TRBV29-1 12 - TGCAGCGTCGCATACTCAGGGAATGAGCAGTTCTTC CSVAYSGNEQFF
- TRBJ2-1 TRBV7-2 14 - TGTGCCAGCAGCTTAGGACTGTTCTACAATGAGCAGTTCTTC CASSLGLFYNEQFF
- TRBJ2-1 TRBV27 15 - TGTGCCAGCAGTACCTTAGCGCAAGCCTACAATGAGCAGTTCTTC CASSTLAQAYNEQFF